This T cell receptor beta chain came from a study of blood T cell repertoires in COVID-19. Clones were sequenced by immunoSEQ multiplex PCR, and TCRdb holds only the in-frame ones, with some missing. The repertoire has 250,000 to 400,000 clones, roughly 84% of them found once; the top ten carry 1%. The V segment lost 3 bases and the J segment 3 bases; nucleotides outside the gene matches: 6. Per the germline V gene, CDR1 is SGHRS and CDR2 is YFSETQ. This CDR3 is 16 amino acids long. The clonotype comes from a man aged 45-65 years with active or convalescent COVID-19. The chain is built from TRBV5-1 and TRBJ1-4; 9 nucleotides line up with TRBD1. The source material was peripheral blood. CDR3 in DNA: TGCGCCAGCAGCTCGGGACAGGGTGCAGCTAATGAAAAACTGTTTTTT. Translation: CASSSGQGAANEKLFF.